These 23 T cell receptor beta chains came from one sample sequenced in a study of cytomegalovirus exposure and HLA in healthy donors. The PCR had 60 Vbeta and 13 Jbeta primers. Sequenced by immunoSEQ multiplex PCR; TCRdb stores in-frame clones only, minus some. This table holds over 95,000 clones, approximately 74% found once. Specimen: PBMCs. These receptor sequences come from a woman aged 40 to 55 in good health and CMV-seropositive.

V usage is TRBV9 and J usage is TRBJ1-3; 9 bases map to TRBD1. Germline CDR1 is SGDLS and CDR2 is YYNGEE. The CDR3 runs to 16 residues. Losses at the gene ends were 4 bases for V and 1 base for J; bases not matched to a gene: 6. The CDR3, as DNA: TGTGCCAGCAGCTACATGGACAGGGGATCTGGAAACACCATATATTTT. This gives the protein CASSYMDRGSGNTIYF.

This chain connects TRBV12-5 to TRBJ2-1, with TRBD1 matching over 10 bases. The junction had 7 bases not matched to a gene; V was cut back by 6 bases and J by 5 bases. From germline, CDR1 is LGHNT and CDR2 FRNRAP. The CDR3 has 15 residues. This CDR3 reads CASGQGQGYDNEQFF. CDR3 bases: TGTGCTAGTGGGCAGGGACAGGGGTATGACAATGAGCAGTTCTTC.

The chain employs TRBV4-1 and TRBJ1-2; 9 positions agree with TRBD1. The length of the CDR3 is 14 residues. The germline CDR1 and CDR2 sequences are MGHRA and YSYEKL. V trimming: 6 bases; J trimming: 7 bases; junction bases outside the gene matches: 9. The CDR3 DNA reads TGCGCCAGCAGTCAACAGGGGGCGCCGGGTGGCTACACCTTC. It yields the protein CASSQQGAPGGYTF.

This clone was counted only a few times. The chain combines TRBV30 with TRBJ1-1; 8 bases agree with TRBD1. Trimming removed 3 bases from V and 0 bases from J; junction bases left unmatched: 6. Germline assignment: CDR1 GTSNPN and CDR2 SVGIG (reference sequence). CDR3 size: 15 residues. The CDR3 sequence: CAWRPTGALNTEAFF. In DNA form, the CDR3 reads TGTGCCTGGAGGCCGACAGGGGCTCTGAACACTGAAGCTTTCTTT.

The chain has TRBV5-8 and TRBJ2-3, with 8 bases that match TRBD2. The CDR3 covers 16 residues. Looked up from germline, CDR1 is SGHTS and CDR2 is YDEGEE. V trimming: 4 bases; J trimming: 0 bases; junction bases outside the gene matches: 7. CDR3 in amino acids: CASSIASSGSTDTQYF. In DNA, the CDR3 is TGTGCCAGCAGCATCGCATCTAGCGGGAGCACAGATACGCAGTATTTT.

The rearrangement joins TRBV6-5 to TRBJ2-7; D might be TRBD1 (6 bases). This CDR3 comprises 14 residues. In germline, CDR1 is MNHEY, CDR2 SVGAGI. V shed 6 bases and J shed 3 bases, with 15 bases lying between them. The CDR3 DNA reads as TGTGCCAGCAGCTACCGGGACATAGGCTACGAGCAGTACTTC. Translating it yields CASSYRDIGYEQYF.

This clone has only a few counts. The V call is TRBV9, the J call TRBJ1-1; TRBD1 matches 8 bases. Germline CDR1 and CDR2: SGDLS and YYNGEE. This CDR3 contains 13 residues. V was pared by 0 bases and J by 5 bases, with 0 bases of the junction left unmatched. The CDR3: CASSVGTGTEAFF. Here the CDR3 DNA reads TGTGCCAGCAGCGTAGGGACAGGGACTGAAGCTTTCTTT.

This chain connects TRBV7-9 to TRBJ2-1, with 7 bases that match TRBD2. V dropped 5 bases and J dropped 4; count of bases not matched to a gene: 5. The CDR3 contains 14 residues. Germline V CDR1 and CDR2: SEHNR, FQNEAQ (reference sequence). This chain's CDR3 is CASSAGLPYNEQFF. The CDR3 DNA is TGTGCCAGCAGCGCGGGACTACCATACAATGAGCAGTTCTTC.

The chain has TRBV5-5 and TRBJ1-1, with 9 bases fitting TRBD1. V dropped 4 bases and J dropped 0; count of bases not matched to a gene: 13. Germline loops: CDR1 SGHKS, CDR2 YYEKEE (reference sequence). CDR3 size: 18 residues. CDR3 nucleotides: TGTGCCAGCAGCCCTTTGACAGGGGGGCCGGCGATGAACACTGAAGCTTTCTTT. It codes for CASSPLTGGPAMNTEAFF.

This chain connects TRBV30 to TRBJ1-1; 7 bases match TRBD1. V was pared by 5 bases and J by 3 bases, with 6 bases of the junction left unmatched. CDR1 and CDR2 from the germline V gene are GTSNPN and SVGIG (reference sequence). The CDR3 runs 13 residues. CDR3 DNA: TGTGCCTGGCGGTCAGGGGGATACACTGAAGCTTTCTTT. Translating it yields CAWRSGGYTEAFF.

The chain uses TRBV6-1 and TRBJ1-2; 9 nucleotides line up with TRBD1. This CDR3 region has 15 residues. Germline V gene lookup returns CDR1 MNHNS and CDR2 SASEGT. The J segment lost 3 bases and the V segment lost 6 bases, leaving 8 bases of the junction unmatched. The CDR3 region is CASRTPGQGHYGYTF. CDR3 coding DNA: TGTGCCAGCAGGACCCCGGGACAGGGACACTATGGCTACACCTTC.

This chain connects TRBV19 to TRBJ2-1, with 7 bases lining up with TRBD1. The CDR3 consists of 16 residues. The V gene's germline CDR1 is LNHDA and CDR2 SQIVND (reference sequence). The V segment lost 1 base and the J segment 10 bases; nucleotides outside the gene matches: 13. The CDR3, as DNA: TGTGCCAGTAGTATAGCCCAAAAGACAGGGAATAAGGAGCAGTTCTTC. Its protein product is CASSIAQKTGNKEQFF.

This sequence joins TRBV6-1 and TRBJ2-1; TRBD2 agrees at 12 bases. Germline CDR1 and CDR2: MNHNS and SASEGT. This CDR3 region has 14 residues. With V trimmed by 6 bases and J by 6 bases, 3 bases remained unmatched. CDR3 loop: CASRLAGGRNEQFF. CDR3 DNA sequence: TGTGCCAGCAGGCTAGCGGGAGGGCGCAATGAGCAGTTCTTC.

CDR3 DNA: TGTGCCAGCAGTTTATCTCGACAGGTTAGCAATGAGCAGTTCTTC. The encoded protein is CASSLSRQVSNEQFF. This chain connects TRBV28 to TRBJ2-1; tentative D call: TRBD1 (6 bases). V dropped 1 base and J dropped 6 bases, with 13 bases sitting between them. Germline CDR1 is MDHEN and CDR2 is SYDVKM. CDR3 length: 15 amino acids.

The chain links TRBV21-1 to TRBJ2-7; the table names TRBD2, a call not compared with the DNA. TRBV21-1 is a pseudogene segment. There are 18 residues in the CDR3. In DNA, the CDR3 is TGTGCCAGCAGCAAAGATGGGACTAGCGGGGGGAGCTCCTACGAGCAGTACTTC. Amino acids: CASSKDGTSGGSSYEQYF.

CDR3 sequence (DNA): TGTGCCACCAGCCCTACGGGCCCAGGGGGTCCAGAGACCCAGTACTTC. This translates into CATSPTGPGGPETQYF. The chain combines TRBV15 with TRBJ2-5; 7 bases align to TRBD1. This CDR3 comprises 16 residues. Germline loops: CDR1 LNHNV, CDR2 YYDKDF (reference sequence). V was clipped by 5 bases and J by 4 bases; unmatched bases: 13.

V is TRBV2 and J is TRBJ1-4, with unresolved D. The CDR3 is 13 amino acids. V gave up 6 bases and J gave up 4 bases, with 9 bases separating them. Germline CDR1 and CDR2: SNHLY and FYNNEI. DNA for the CDR3: TGTGCCAGCAGACGGCAGGTTAATGAAAAACTGTTTTTT. Translating it yields CASRRQVNEKLFF.

This chain uses TRBV6-6 with TRBJ2-7, with TRBD1 matching 7 bases. The CDR3 loop spans 11 amino acids. The germline gives CDR1 MNHNY, CDR2 SVGAGI (reference sequence). Trimming cost V 6 bases and J 4 bases; bases outside gene matches: 0. CDR3 residues: CASRDRYEQYF. The CDR3 DNA sequence: TGTGCCAGCAGGGACAGGTACGAGCAGTACTTC.

This chain joins TRBV23-1 and TRBJ2-7; perhaps TRBD2 as D (6 bases). TRBV23-1 has ORF status, its function being uncertain. V gave up 8 bases and J gave up 3 bases, with 20 bases separating them. This CDR3 has 15 amino acids. This chain's CDR3 is CASPPGGGRNYEQYF. Here the CDR3 DNA reads TGCGCCAGCCCCCCAGGTGGAGGGAGGAACTACGAGCAGTACTTC.

The V and J genes are TRBV6-1 and TRBJ2-7; the match to TRBD1 covers 7 bases. The length of the CDR3 is 15 residues. Germline V gene lookup returns CDR1 MNHNS and CDR2 SASEGT. The V segment lost 6 bases and the J segment 3 bases; nucleotides outside the gene matches: 11. The DNA for the CDR3 is TGTGCCAGCAGGCCCCGACAGGGAACGGACTACGAGCAGTACTTC. This gives the protein CASRPRQGTDYEQYF.

V and J are TRBV5-4 and TRBJ1-2, with D unresolved. Trimming pared 3 bases from V and 1 base from J, leaving 7 bases between. This CDR3 comprises 13 residues. Germline lookup yields CDR1 SGHNT and CDR2 YYREEE (reference sequence). The CDR3 nucleotides are TGTGCCAGCAGCTCGGTCCTTAACTATGGCTACACCTTC. Its translation is CASSSVLNYGYTF.

In DNA, the CDR3 is TGTGCCAGCAGCTTAAGACTAGCGGGGGGGCCTAGATACGAGCAGTACTTC. It encodes CASSLRLAGGPRYEQYF. This sequence joins TRBV11-2 and TRBJ2-7, with TRBD2 matching 14 bases. V trimming: 2 bases; J trimming: 4 bases; junction bases outside the gene matches: 7. This CDR3 is 17 amino acids long. Germline V gene lookup returns CDR1 SGHAT and CDR2 FQNNGV. Complete variable domain (other parts from reference TRBV11-2 and TRBJ2-7): EAGVAQSPRYKIIEKRQSVAFWCNPISGHATLYWYQQILGQGPKLLIQFQNNGVVDDSQLPKDRFSAERLKGVDSTLKIQPAKLEDSAVYLCASSLRLAGGPRYEQYFGPGTRLTVT.

This clone was detected a few times. This sequence joins TRBV5-1 and TRBJ1-2; possible D gene TRBD1, 6 bases. The CDR3 is made up of 15 amino acids. CDR1 SGHRS and CDR2 YFSETQ come from the germline V gene. V was trimmed by 5 bases and J by 5 bases, leaving 19 bases between them. The CDR3 DNA follows: TGCGCCAGCAGGATTTATCCACAGGGTCAGTATGGCTACACCTTC. This sequence encodes CASRIYPQGQYGYTF.